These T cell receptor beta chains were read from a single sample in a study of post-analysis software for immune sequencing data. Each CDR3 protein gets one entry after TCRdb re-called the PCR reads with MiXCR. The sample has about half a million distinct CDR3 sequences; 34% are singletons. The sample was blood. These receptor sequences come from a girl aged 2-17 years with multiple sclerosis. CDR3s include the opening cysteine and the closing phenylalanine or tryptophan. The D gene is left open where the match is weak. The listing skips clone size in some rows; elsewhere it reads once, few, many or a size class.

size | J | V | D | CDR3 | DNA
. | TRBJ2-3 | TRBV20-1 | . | CSARSGGADTQYF | TGCAGTGCTAGGTCAGGGGGGGCAGATACGCAGTATTTT
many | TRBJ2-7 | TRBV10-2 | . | CASSLTWAYEQYF | TGCGCCAGCAGTTTAACTTGGGCCTACGAGCAGTACTTC
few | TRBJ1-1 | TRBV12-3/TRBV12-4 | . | CASSLWTGNTEAFF | TGTGCCAGCAGTTTATGGACCGGGAACACTGAAGCTTTCTTT
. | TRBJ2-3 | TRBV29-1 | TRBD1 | CSVLRGLGTDTQYF | TGCAGCGTACTCAGGGGGCTCGGCACAGATACGCAGTATTTT
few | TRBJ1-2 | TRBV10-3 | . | CAISPPGQYAYGYTF | TGTGCCATCAGCCCCCCCGGACAGTACGCCTATGGCTACACCTTC
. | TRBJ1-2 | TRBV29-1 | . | CSVEWGARYTF | TGCAGCGTTGAGTGGGGGGCTCGCTACACCTTC
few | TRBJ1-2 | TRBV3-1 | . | CASSQDTGTIYGYTF | TGTGCCAGCAGCCAAGACACAGGAACTATCTATGGCTACACCTTC
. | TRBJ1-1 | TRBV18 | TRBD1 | CASSPRRTGLTAEAFF | TGTGCCAGCTCACCACGTCGGACAGGGCTTACGGCTGAAGCTTTCTTT
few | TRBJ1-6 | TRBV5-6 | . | CASSSAWDKSSYNSPLHF | TGTGCCAGCAGCTCCGCCTGGGACAAGAGCTCCTATAATTCACCCCTCCACTTT
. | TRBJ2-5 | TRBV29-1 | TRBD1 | CSVVGTGGRGETQYF | TGCAGCGTTGTTGGGACAGGGGGACGAGGGGAGACCCAGTACTTC
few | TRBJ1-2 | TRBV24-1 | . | CATSDEGRYNGYTF | TGTGCCACCAGTGATGAGGGACGGTATAATGGCTACACCTTC
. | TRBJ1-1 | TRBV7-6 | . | CASSPSTGYMNTEAFF | TGTGCCAGCAGCCCCTCCACGGGATACATGAACACTGAAGCTTTCTTT
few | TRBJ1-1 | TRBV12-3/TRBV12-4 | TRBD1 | CASTVRQGSTEAFF | TGTGCCAGCACCGTAAGACAGGGGAGCACTGAAGCTTTCTTT
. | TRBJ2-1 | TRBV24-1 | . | CATSGGNHEQFF | TGTGCCACCAGTGGCGGGAACCATGAGCAGTTCTTC
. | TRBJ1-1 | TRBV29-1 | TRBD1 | CSVEAGGYAEAFF | TGCAGCGTTGAAGCAGGGGGTTATGCTGAAGCTTTCTTT
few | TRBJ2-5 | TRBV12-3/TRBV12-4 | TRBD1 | CASSLRDSLQETQYF | TGTGCCAGCAGTTTAAGGGACAGTCTCCAAGAGACCCAGTACTTC
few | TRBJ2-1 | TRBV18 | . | CASSFTGTLNNEQFF | TGTGCCAGCTCATTTACCGGGACCTTAAACAATGAGCAGTTCTTC
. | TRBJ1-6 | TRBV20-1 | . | CSAIWMRGSSYNSPLHF | TGCAGTGCTATCTGGATGAGGGGGAGCTCCTATAATTCACCCCTCCACTTT
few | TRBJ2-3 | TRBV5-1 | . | CASSLAGVPDTQYF | TGCGCCAGCAGCTTGGCCGGGGTTCCAGATACGCAGTATTTT
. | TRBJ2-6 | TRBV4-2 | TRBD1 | CASSQGTGSGANVLTF | TGTGCCAGCAGCCAAGGGACAGGGTCTGGGGCCAACGTCCTGACTTTC
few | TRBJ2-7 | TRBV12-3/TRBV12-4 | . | CASSFEQGNYEQYF | TGTGCCAGCAGTTTTGAACAGGGAAACTACGAGCAGTACTTC
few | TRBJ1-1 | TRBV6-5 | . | CASSYAGGTEAFF | TGTGCCAGCAGTTACGCCGGGGGGACTGAAGCTTTCTTT
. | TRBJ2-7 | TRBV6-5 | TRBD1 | CATSRGRGHEQYF | TGTGCCACCTCGCGTGGCAGGGGGCACGAGCAGTACTTC
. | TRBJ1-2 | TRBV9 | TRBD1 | CASSVDDRGYLDGYTF | TGTGCCAGCAGCGTAGATGACAGGGGGTACCTAGATGGCTACACCTTC
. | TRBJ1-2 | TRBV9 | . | CVSSVRMGQQGYTF | TGTGTCAGCAGCGTAAGGATGGGGCAGCAAGGCTACACCTTC
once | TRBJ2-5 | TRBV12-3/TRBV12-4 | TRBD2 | CASGPWGGQETQYF | TGTGCCAGCGGACCTTGGGGGGGACAAGAGACCCAGTACTTC
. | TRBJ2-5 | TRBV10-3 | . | CAISDKGEETQYF | TGTGCCATCAGTGACAAGGGGGAAGAGACCCAGTACTTC
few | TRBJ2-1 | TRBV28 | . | CASQPGGGGSYNEQFF | TGTGCCAGCCAACCAGGGGGCGGGGGGTCCTACAATGAGCAGTTCTTC
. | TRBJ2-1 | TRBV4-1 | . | CASSQTGGAYNEQFF | TGCGCCAGCAGCCAAACAGGGGGGGCCTACAATGAGCAGTTCTTC
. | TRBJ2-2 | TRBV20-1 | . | CSASRTGELFF | TGCAGTGCTAGTAGGACCGGGGAGCTGTTTTTT
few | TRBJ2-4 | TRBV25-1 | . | CASSDPRGKNIQYF | TGTGCCAGCAGTGATCCCAGGGGCAAAAACATTCAGTACTTC
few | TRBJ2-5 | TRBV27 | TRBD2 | CASSFASGGVRETQYF | TGTGCCAGCAGTTTTGCTAGCGGGGGGGTACGAGAGACCCAGTACTTC
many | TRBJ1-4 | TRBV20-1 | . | CSARPQFPGGEKLFF | TGCAGTGCTAGACCCCAGTTCCCCGGCGGGGAAAAACTGTTTTTT
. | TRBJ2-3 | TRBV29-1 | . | CSGGPDLTDTQYF | TGCAGCGGGGGACCGGACCTCACAGATACGCAGTATTTT
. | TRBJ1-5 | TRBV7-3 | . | CASSSQTGSGQPQHF | TGTGCCAGCAGCTCCCAAACAGGGTCGGGTCAGCCCCAGCATTTT
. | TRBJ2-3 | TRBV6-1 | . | CASSEIIGTPYTDTQYF | TGTGCCAGCAGTGAAATAATCGGGACACCCTACACAGATACGCAGTATTTT
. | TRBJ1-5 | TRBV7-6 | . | CASSLGQGQPQHF | TGTGCCAGCAGCTTAGGGCAGGGACAGCCCCAGCATTTT
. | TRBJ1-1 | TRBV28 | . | CASSQTYIGTEAFF | TGTGCCAGCAGTCAAACCTACATCGGCACTGAAGCTTTCTTT
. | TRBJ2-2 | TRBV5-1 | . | CASREEGVTGELFF | TGCGCCAGCAGAGAGGAGGGGGTCACCGGGGAGCTGTTTTTT
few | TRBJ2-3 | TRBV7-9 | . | CASSLGGRSGQLTDTQYF | TGTGCCAGCAGCTTAGGGGGAAGGAGCGGGCAGCTCACAGATACGCAGTATTTT
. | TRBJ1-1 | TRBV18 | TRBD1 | CASSPRTGRNTEAFF | TGTGCCAGCTCACCAAGGACAGGGAGAAACACTGAAGCTTTCTTT
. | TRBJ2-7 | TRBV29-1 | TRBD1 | CSVESGQGGEQYF | TGCAGCGTTGAATCGGGACAGGGGGGCGAGCAGTACTTC
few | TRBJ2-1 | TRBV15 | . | CATSRDLSNEQFF | TGTGCCACCAGCAGAGATCTCTCGAATGAGCAGTTCTTC
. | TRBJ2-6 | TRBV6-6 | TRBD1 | CASRSTGADSGANVLTF | TGTGCCAGCAGGTCCACAGGGGCCGACTCTGGGGCCAACGTCCTGACTTTC
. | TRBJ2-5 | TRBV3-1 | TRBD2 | CASNIAGGEETQYF | TGTGCCAGCAACATAGCGGGGGGGGAAGAGACCCAGTACTTC
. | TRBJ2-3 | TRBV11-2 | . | CASSLAASRRDTQYF | TGTGCCAGCAGCTTAGCGGCCAGTAGAAGGGATACGCAGTATTTT
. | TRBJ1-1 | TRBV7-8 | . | CASSLRVGWDTEAFF | TGTGCCAGCAGCCTTAGGGTAGGCTGGGACACTGAAGCTTTCTTT
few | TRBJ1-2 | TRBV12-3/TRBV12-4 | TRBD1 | CASSRQGARGYTF | TGTGCCAGCAGCAGACAGGGGGCTCGGGGCTACACCTTC
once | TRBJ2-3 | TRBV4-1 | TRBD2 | CASSQDTSGGAFRTQYF | TGCGCCAGCAGCCAAGATACGAGCGGGGGGGCCTTCCGTACGCAGTATTTT
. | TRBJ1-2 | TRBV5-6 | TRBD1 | CASTIPGGASTYGYTF | TGTGCCAGCACCATACCAGGGGGCGCGAGTACCTATGGCTACACCTTC
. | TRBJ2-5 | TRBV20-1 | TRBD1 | CSAGTGVETQYF | TGCAGTGCCGGGACAGGGGTGGAGACCCAGTACTTC
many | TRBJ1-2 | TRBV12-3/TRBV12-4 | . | CASSLTGYGYTF | TGTGCCAGCAGTTTAACAGGGTACGGCTACACCTTC
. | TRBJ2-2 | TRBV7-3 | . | CASSLNGNTGELFF | TGTGCCAGCAGCTTAAATGGGAACACCGGGGAGCTGTTTTTT
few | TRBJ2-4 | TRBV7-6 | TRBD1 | CASSLVGQGVNIQYF | TGTGCCAGCAGCTTAGTTGGACAGGGGGTCAACATTCAGTACTTC
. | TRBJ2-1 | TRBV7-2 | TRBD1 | CASTPWGTENYNEQFF | TGTGCTAGCACCCCCTGGGGGACAGAGAACTACAATGAGCAGTTCTTC